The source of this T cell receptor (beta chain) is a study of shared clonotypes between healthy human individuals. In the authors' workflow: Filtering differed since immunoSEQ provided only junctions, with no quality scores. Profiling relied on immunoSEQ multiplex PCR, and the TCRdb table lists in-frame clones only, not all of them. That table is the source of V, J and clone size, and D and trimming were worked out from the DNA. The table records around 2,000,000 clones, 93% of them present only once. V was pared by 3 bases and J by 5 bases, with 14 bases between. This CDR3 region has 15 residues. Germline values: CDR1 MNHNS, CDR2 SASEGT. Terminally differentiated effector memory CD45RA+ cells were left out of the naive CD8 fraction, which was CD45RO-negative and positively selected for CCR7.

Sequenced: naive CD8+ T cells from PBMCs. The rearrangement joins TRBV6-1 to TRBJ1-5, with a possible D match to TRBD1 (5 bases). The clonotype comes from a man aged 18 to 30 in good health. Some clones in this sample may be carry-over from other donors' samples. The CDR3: CASSDRADPHQPQHF. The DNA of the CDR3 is TGTGCCAGCAGTGACAGGGCAGACCCACATCAGCCCCAGCATTTT.